A few counts support the clone carrying this T cell receptor (beta chain). Its antigen is as yet unknown. TCRdb ran MiXCR on the PCR reads and lists one entry per CDR3 protein. The table has about 19,000 distinct CDR3 sequences, approximately 60% seen once. The positive PCR dates, which preceded the US Alpha, Beta and Delta variants, fell between March and December 2020. Germline V gene lookup returns CDR1 MNHEY and CDR2 SMNVEV (reference sequence). The V and J ends lost 1 base and 5 bases, in that order; junction bases with no gene match: 2. The CDR3 consists of 13 residues. This sample was included in a study of vaccination and CD4 T cells after COVID-19. Overall study results and limits: A nonsignificant median increase from roughly 21 to 40 SARS-CoV-2-reactive clonotypes was observed. Nearly all convalescent vaccine-specific clones, 304 of 307, recognized only SARS-CoV-2 spike. The study sampled relatively few convalescent patients and omitted early post-infection timepoints.

The TCR comes from a human donor who had recovered from COVID-19. This sample comprised CD4+ T cells from blood, obtained after SARS-CoV-2 vaccination. The chain uses TRBV27 and TRBJ2-7; 7 nucleotides align to TRBD1. The CDR3: CASSLLGGNEQYF. The CDR3 DNA is TGTGCCAGCAGTTTATTAGGGGGCAACGAGCAGTACTTC.